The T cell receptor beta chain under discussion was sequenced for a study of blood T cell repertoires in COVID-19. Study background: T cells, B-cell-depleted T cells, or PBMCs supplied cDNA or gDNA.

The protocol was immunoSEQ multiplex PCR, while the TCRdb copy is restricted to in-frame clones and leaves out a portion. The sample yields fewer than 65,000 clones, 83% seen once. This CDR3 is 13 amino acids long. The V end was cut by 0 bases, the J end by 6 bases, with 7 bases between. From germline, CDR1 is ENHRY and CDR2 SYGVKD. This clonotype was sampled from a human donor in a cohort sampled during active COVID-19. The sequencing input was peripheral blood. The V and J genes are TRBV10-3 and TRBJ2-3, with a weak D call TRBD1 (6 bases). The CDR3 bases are TGTGCCATCAGTGAGTCGGGGGCGGATACGCAGTATTTT. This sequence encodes CAISESGADTQYF.